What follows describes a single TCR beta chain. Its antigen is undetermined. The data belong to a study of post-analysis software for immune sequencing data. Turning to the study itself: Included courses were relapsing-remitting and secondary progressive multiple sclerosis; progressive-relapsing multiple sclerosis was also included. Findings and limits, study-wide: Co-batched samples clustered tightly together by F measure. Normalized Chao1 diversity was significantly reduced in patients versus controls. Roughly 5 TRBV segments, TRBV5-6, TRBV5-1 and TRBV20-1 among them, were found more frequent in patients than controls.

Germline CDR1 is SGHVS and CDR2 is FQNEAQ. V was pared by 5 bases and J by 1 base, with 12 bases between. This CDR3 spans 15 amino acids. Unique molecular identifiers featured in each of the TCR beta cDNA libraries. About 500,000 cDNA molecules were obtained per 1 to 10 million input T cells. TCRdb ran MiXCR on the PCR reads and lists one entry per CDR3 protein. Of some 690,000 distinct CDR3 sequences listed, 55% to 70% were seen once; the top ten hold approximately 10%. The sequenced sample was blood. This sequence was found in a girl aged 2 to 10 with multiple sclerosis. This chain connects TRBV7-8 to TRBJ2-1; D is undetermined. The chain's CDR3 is CASSPLLESYNEQFF. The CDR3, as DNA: TGTGCCAGCAGCCCATTACTGGAATCCTACAATGAGCAGTTCTTC.